This is a list of T cell receptor beta chains from one sample in a study of response to subunit inactivated influenza vaccine. TCRdb called the RT-PCR reads again in MiXCR, with one record for every CDR3 protein. The repertoire holds 450,000 to 700,000 distinct CDR3 sequences, with 11% to 15% as singletons. The source was PBMCs from blood, collected approximately 13 days after vaccination. The origin of the receptors is a man aged 45 to 65 who received an inactivated influenza vaccine. The conserved cysteine and the conserved F or W are not part of the CDR3 here. The order of the fields is J gene, V gene, CDR3 protein.

TRBJ2-7 TRBV12-3/TRBV12-4 ASSTRTGRGAEQY
TRBJ2-2 TRBV5-1 ASSLIAAGAHGELF
TRBJ2-4 TRBV10-1 ASSESGGIGKNIQY
TRBJ1-2 TRBV6-2/TRBV6-3 ASSRTGWSDYGYT
TRBJ2-1 TRBV29-1 SVEDQGTSGRVHEQF
TRBJ2-1 TRBV11-2 ASSMGTLFEQF
TRBJ2-5 TRBV11-2 ASSLGGGHRLVETQY
TRBJ2-1 TRBV5-8 ASSFPRGGRGNEQF
TRBJ1-4 TRBV7-6 ASSSGQGALSNEKLF
TRBJ2-1 TRBV12-3/TRBV12-4 ASSRWRASEQF
TRBJ2-7 TRBV7-2 ASSFLGRNYEQY
TRBJ2-1 TRBV20-1 SARALRRDRVWAEQF
TRBJ2-1 TRBV24-1 ATSDRTSGRAHNEQF
TRBJ2-3 TRBV7-8 ASSLRTSGIDTQY
TRBJ1-5 TRBV4-2 ASSQVRGSNQPQH
TRBJ2-7 TRBV3-1 ASSQQYYETYEQY
TRBJ2-6 TRBV7-8 ASSLVVYSGANVLT
TRBJ2-7 TRBV4-2 ASSQDLRQPPYEQY
TRBJ2-1 TRBV30 AWSVGGRAYNEQF
TRBJ1-2 TRBV12-3/TRBV12-4 ASSYMGYGYT
TRBJ2-1 TRBV4-3 ASSQERGTSGGYEQF
TRBJ2-3 TRBV24-1 ATSDLSQGASTDTQY
TRBJ2-1 TRBV20-1 SAILAGGDNEQF
TRBJ1-1 TRBV6-6 ASSHYPGEAF
TRBJ2-6 TRBV29-1 SVRSGSGANVLT
TRBJ1-1 TRBV6-6 ASEKGNTEAF
TRBJ1-3 TRBV6-5 ASSYAGFNSGNTIY
TRBJ2-5 TRBV10-3 AIGGTGGLETQY